The T cell receptor (beta chain) under discussion was sequenced for a study of radiotherapy plus CTLA-4 blockade in lung cancer. Whole-study context: Disease control was achieved by 31% of patients, and objective responses by about 19%.

Repertoires were generated with immunoSEQ multiplex PCR, while TCRdb's copy carries only in-frame clones and drops some. Of over 95,000 clones listed, roughly 74% are singletons. Germline V CDR1 and CDR2: MNHNY, SVGAGI (reference sequence). The trim removed 6 bases at V and 5 bases at J, leaving 9 bases unmatched. The CDR3 has 15 residues. The starting material was peripheral blood, obtained from a patient treated with radiotherapy plus ipilimumab. V usage is TRBV6-6 and J usage is TRBJ1-5, with 8 nucleotides matching TRBD1. The sequence derives from a human donor with non-small cell lung cancer who had a partial response to radiotherapy plus ipilimumab. Some clones in this sample may be carry-over from other donors' samples. The CDR3 region has the DNA TGTGCCAGCAGCGCCACAGGGGGGGCCGATCAGCCCCAGCATTTT. Its protein is CASSATGGADQPQHF.